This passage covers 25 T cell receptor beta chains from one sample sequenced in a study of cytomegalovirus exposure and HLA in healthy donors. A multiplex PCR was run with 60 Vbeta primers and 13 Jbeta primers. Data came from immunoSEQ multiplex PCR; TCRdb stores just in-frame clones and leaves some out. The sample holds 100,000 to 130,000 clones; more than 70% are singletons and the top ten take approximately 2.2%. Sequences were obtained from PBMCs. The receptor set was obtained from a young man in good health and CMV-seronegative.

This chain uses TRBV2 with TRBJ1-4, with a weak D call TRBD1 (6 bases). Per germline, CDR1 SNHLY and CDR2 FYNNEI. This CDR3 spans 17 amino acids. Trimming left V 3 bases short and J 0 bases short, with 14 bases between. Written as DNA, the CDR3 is TGTGCCAGCAGTGAGAGGGGGATACTTGCAACTAATGAAAAACTGTTTTTT. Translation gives CASSERGILATNEKLFF.

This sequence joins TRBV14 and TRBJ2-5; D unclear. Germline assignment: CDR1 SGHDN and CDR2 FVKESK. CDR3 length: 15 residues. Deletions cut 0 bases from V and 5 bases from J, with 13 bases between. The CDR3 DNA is TGTGCCAGCAGCCAAGACGGCGTGTTCGGGGAGACCCAGTACTTC. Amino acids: CASSQDGVFGETQYF.

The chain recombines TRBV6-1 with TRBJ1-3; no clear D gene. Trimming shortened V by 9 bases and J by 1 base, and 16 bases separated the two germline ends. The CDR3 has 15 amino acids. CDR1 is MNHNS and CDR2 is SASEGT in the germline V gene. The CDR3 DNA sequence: TGTGCCAGTCGGCAGGATGGATTTTCTGGAAACACCATATATTTT. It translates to CASRQDGFSGNTIYF.

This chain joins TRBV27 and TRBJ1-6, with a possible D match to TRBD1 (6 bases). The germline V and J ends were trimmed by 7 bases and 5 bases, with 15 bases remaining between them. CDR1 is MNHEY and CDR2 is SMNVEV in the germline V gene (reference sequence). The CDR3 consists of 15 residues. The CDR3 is CASKGDLQNNSPLHF. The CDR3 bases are TGTGCCAGCAAGGGGGACCTGCAAAATAATTCACCCCTCCACTTT.

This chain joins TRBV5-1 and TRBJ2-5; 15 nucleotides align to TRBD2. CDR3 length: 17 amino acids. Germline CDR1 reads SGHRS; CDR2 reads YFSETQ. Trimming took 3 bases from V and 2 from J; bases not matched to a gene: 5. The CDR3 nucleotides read TGCGCCAGCAGCTCCGGGACTAGCGGGAGGATACAAGAGACCCAGTACTTC. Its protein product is CASSSGTSGRIQETQYF. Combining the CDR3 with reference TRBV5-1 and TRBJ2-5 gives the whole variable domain KAGVTQTPRYLIKTRGQQVTLSCSPISGHRSVSWYQQTPGQGLQFLFEYFSETQRNKGNFPGRFSGRQFSNSRSEMNVSTLELGDSALYLCASSSGTSGRIQETQYFGPGTRLLVL.

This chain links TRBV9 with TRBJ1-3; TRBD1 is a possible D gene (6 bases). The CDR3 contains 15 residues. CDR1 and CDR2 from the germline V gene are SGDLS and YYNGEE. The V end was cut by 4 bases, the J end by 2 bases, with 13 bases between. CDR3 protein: CASSPRGRAGNTIYF. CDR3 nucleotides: TGTGCCAGCAGCCCTAGGGGGAGAGCTGGAAACACCATATATTTT.

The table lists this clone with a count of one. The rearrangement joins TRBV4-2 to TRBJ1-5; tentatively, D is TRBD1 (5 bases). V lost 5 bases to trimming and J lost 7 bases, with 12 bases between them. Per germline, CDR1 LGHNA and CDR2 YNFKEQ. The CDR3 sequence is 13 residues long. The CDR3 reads CASSGGVGQPQHF. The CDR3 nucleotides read TGTGCCAGCAGCGGGGGGGTAGGGCAGCCCCAGCATTTT.

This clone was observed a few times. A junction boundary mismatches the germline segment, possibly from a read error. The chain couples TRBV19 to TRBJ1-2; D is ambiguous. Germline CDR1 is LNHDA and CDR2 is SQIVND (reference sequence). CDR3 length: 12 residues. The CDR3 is CAARTSNGGYPF. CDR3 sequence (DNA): TGTGCCGCACGGACTTCTAACGGAGGCTACCCCTTC.

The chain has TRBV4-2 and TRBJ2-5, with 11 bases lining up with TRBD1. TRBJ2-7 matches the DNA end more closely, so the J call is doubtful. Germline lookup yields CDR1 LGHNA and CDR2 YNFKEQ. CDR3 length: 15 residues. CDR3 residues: CASSHPDRGRDEQYF. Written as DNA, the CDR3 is TGTGCCAGCAGCCACCCGGACAGGGGGCGCGACGAGCAGTACTTC.

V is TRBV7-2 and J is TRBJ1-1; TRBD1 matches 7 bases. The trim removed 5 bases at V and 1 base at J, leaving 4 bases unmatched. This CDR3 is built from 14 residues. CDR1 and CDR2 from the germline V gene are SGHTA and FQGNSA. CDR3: CASSIGTANTEAFF. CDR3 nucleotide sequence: TGTGCCAGCAGCATCGGGACAGCGAACACTGAAGCTTTCTTT.

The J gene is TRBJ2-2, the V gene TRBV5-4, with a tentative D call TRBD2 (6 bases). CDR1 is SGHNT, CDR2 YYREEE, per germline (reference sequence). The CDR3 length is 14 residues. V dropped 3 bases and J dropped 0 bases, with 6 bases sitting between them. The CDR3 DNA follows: TGTGCCAGCAGCTCGGGGGCGAACACCGGGGAGCTGTTTTTT. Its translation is CASSSGANTGELFF.

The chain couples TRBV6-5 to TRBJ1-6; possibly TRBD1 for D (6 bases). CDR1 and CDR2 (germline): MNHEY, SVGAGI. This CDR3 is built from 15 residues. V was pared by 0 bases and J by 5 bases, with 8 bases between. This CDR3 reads CASSYSRGNNSPLHF. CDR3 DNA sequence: TGTGCCAGCAGTTACTCCAGGGGTAATAATTCACCCCTCCACTTT.

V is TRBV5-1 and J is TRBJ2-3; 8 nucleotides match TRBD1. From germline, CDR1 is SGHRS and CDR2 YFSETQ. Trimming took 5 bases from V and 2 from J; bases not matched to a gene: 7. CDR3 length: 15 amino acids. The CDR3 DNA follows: TGCGCCAGCAGTTACCCGACAGGGGTCACAGATACGCAGTATTTT. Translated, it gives CASSYPTGVTDTQYF.

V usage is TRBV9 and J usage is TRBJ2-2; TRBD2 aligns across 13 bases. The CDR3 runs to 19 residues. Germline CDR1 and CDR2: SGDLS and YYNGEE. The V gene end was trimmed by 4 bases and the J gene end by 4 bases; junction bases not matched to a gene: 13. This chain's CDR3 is CASSLGTSGDLLTTGELFF. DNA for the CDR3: TGTGCCAGCAGCCTTGGGACTAGCGGGGACCTACTAACCACCGGGGAGCTGTTTTTT.

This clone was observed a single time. This CDR3 reads CASTLEASGNEQFF. CDR3 sequence (DNA): TGTGCCAGCACCCTCGAGGCGTCGGGCAATGAGCAGTTCTTC. The rearrangement links TRBV7-9 to TRBJ2-1, with D unclear. V lost 7 bases and J 6 bases, leaving 16 bases between the germline ends. Germline V gene data show CDR1 as SEHNR and CDR2 as FQNEAQ (reference sequence). CDR3 length equals 14 residues.

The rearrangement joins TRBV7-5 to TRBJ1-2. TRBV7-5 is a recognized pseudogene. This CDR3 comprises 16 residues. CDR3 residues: CVRSSRDGLFNYGYTF. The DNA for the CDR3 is TGTGTCAGAAGCTCCCGGGACGGACTATTTAACTATGGCTACACCTTC.

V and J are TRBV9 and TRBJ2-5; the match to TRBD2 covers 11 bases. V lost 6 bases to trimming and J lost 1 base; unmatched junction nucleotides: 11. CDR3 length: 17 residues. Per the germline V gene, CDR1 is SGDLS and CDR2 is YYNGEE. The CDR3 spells CASTPASGGFPQETQYF. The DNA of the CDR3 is TGTGCCAGCACCCCGGCTAGCGGGGGGTTCCCCCAAGAGACCCAGTACTTC.

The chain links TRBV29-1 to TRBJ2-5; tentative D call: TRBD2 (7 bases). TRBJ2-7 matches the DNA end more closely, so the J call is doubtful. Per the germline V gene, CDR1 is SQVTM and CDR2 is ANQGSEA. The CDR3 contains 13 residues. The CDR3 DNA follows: TGCAGCGCTAGGGGAGGGGGGGCATACGAGCAGTACTTC. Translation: CSARGGGAYEQYF.

CDR3 coding DNA: TGTGCCAGCAGCTTAGTACTAGCGGCCGGGAATGAGCAGTTCTTC. It yields the protein CASSLVLAAGNEQFF. The chain couples TRBV5-4 to TRBJ2-1, with TRBD2 matching over 8 bases. The germline V gene encodes CDR1 SGHNT and CDR2 YYREEE (reference sequence). The trim removed 2 bases at V and 7 bases at J, leaving 8 bases unmatched. The CDR3 consists of 15 residues.

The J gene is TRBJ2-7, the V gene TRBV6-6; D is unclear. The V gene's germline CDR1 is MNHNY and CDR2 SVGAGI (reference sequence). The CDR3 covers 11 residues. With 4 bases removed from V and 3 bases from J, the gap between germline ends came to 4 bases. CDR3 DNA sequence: TGTGCCAGCAGTTTCAACTACGAGCAGTACTTC. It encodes CASSFNYEQYF.

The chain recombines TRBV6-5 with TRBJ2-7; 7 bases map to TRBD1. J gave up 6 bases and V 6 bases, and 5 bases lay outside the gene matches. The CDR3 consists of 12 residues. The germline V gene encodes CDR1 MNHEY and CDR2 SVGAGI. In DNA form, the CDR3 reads TGTGCCAGCAGGCACAGGGGTTGCGAGCAGTACTTC. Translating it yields CASRHRGCEQYF.

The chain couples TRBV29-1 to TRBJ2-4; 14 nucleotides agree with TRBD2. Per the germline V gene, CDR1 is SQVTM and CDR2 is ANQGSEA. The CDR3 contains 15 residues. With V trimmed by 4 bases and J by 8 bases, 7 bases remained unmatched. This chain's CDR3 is CSVALTSGGAHIQYF. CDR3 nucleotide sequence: TGCAGCGTTGCCTTGACTAGCGGGGGGGCCCACATTCAGTACTTC. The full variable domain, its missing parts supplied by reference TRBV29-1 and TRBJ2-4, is SAVISQKPSRDICQRGTSLTIQCQVDSQVTMMFWYRQQPGQSLTLIATANQGSEATYESGFVIDKFPISRPNLTFSTLTVSNMSPEDSSIYLCSVALTSGGAHIQYFGAGTRLSVL.

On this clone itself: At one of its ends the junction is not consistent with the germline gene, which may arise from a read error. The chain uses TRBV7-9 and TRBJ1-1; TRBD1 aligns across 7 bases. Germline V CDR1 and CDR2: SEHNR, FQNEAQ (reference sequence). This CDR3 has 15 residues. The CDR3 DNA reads TGTTCCAGCAGCTTTGGGGACAGACAGAACACTGAAGCTTTCTTT. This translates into CSSSFGDRQNTEAFF.

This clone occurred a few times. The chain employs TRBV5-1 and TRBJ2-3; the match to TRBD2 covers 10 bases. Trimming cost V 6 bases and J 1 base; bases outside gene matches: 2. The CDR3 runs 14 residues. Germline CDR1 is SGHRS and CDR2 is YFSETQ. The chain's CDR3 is CASNSGGGTDTQYF. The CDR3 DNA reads TGCGCCAGCAACAGCGGGGGGGGCACAGATACGCAGTATTTT.

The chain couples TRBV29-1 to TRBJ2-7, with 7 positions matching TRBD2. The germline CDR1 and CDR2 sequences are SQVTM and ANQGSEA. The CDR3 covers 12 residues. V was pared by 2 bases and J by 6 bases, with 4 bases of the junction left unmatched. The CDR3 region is CSVESGGGEQYF. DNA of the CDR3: TGCAGCGTTGAATCGGGGGGAGGCGAGCAGTACTTC.